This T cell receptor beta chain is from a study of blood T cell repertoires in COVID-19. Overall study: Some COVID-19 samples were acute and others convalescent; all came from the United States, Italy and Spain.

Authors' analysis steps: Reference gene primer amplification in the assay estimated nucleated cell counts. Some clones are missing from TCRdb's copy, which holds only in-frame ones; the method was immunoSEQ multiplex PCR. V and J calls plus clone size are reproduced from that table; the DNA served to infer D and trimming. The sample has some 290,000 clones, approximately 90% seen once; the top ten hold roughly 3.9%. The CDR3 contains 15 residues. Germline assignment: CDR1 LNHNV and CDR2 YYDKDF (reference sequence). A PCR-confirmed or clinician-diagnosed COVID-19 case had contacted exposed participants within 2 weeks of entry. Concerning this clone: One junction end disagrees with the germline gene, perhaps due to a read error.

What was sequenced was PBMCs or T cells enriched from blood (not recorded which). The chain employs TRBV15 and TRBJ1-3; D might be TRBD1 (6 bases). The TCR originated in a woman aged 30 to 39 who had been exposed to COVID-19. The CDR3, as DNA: TGTGCCACCAGCGGAGACAGGCCCCGAGGGAACACCATATATTTT. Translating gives CATSGDRPRGNTIYF.